The next 21 T cell receptor beta chains were all read from a single sample in a study of Graves' ophthalmopathy and Graves' hyperthyroidism. Researchers took RNA transcripts and amplified TCR beta CDR3 regions from them. First-round RT-PCR used HTBI primers; second-round multiplex PCR followed. TCRdb re-derived calls from the multiplex PCR reads in MiXCR, one entry per CDR3 protein. The profile shows fewer than 350,000 distinct CDR3 sequences, about 17% of them singletons. Source material: peripheral blood. The receptors here all came from an adult man with Graves' ophthalmopathy.

This clonotype was seen repeatedly, ten times or more. V is TRBV19 and J is TRBJ2-7, with a weak D call TRBD1 (6 bases). V shed 1 base and J shed 0 bases, with 10 bases lying between them. Germline V gene sequence: CDR1 LNHDA, CDR2 SQIVND (reference sequence). The CDR3 covers 15 residues. The CDR3 is CASSIGQDRSYEQYF. CDR3 in DNA: TGTGCCAGTAGTATAGGACAGGACCGCTCCTACGAGCAGTACTTC. Together with reference TRBV19 and TRBJ2-7, the CDR3 gives the full variable domain: DGGITQSPKYLFRKEGQNVTLSCEQNLNHDAMYWYRQDPGQGLRLIYYSQIVNDFQKGDIAEGYSVSREKKESFPLTVTSAQKNPTAFYLCASSIGQDRSYEQYFGPGTRLTVT.

Ten or more counts support this clonotype. The chain recombines TRBV12-3 or TRBV12-4 with TRBJ2-2; a possible D gene is TRBD2 (5 bases). The CDR3 has 15 amino acids. V was trimmed by 3 bases and J by 0 bases, leaving 8 bases between them. CDR3: CASSLRETNTGELFF. The CDR3, as DNA: TGTGCCAGCAGTTTGAGGGAGACGAACACCGGGGAGCTGTTTTTT.

CDR3 sequence: CATRPNGAGGYTF. The CDR3 DNA follows: TGTGCCACCCGACCGAACGGGGCCGGGGGCTACACCTTC. The rearrangement links TRBV12-3 or TRBV12-4 to TRBJ1-2; D is possibly TRBD1 (5 bases). This CDR3 is 13 amino acids long. Trimming removed 10 bases at V and 8 bases at J, with 20 bases between.

This clonotype showed up many times. The chain has TRBV11-2 and TRBJ2-5, with 12 nucleotides matching TRBD2. This CDR3 has 15 amino acids. V was pared by 7 bases and J by 2 bases, with 5 bases of the junction left unmatched. Germline V gene data show CDR1 as SGHAT and CDR2 as FQNNGV. The CDR3 nucleotides read TGTGCCAGCACCCTTCTAGCGGGGGGGCAAGAGACCCAGTACTTC. Protein sequence: CASTLLAGGQETQYF. Variable domain in full (rest from reference TRBV11-2 and TRBJ2-5): EAGVAQSPRYKIIEKRQSVAFWCNPISGHATLYWYQQILGQGPKLLIQFQNNGVVDDSQLPKDRFSAERLKGVDSTLKIQPAKLEDSAVYLCASTLLAGGQETQYFGPGTRLLVL.

For the CDR3, the DNA is TGTGCCACCAGGTCGGGTAACCAAGAGACCCAGTACTTC. It encodes CATRSGNQETQYF. The rearrangement joins TRBV7-2 to TRBJ2-5, with D unclear. V was pared by 10 bases and J by 0 bases, with 12 bases between. Germline loops: CDR1 SGHTA, CDR2 FQGNSA. The CDR3 sequence is 13 residues long.

Ten or more counts support this clonotype. V gene TRBV5-4 combines with J gene TRBJ1-1; D is uncertain. Trimming shortened V by 9 bases and J by 1 base, and 10 bases separated the two germline ends. The CDR3 is 12 amino acids. CDR1 and CDR2 (germline): SGHNT, YYREEE (reference sequence). CDR3 DNA sequence: TGTGCCACGGCACAGACGAACACTGAAGCTTTCTTT. It specifies CATAQTNTEAFF.

This clonotype is labeled medium-sized (0.01 to 0.1%). The chain carries TRBV12-3 or TRBV12-4 and TRBJ2-7, with D perhaps TRBD2 (6 bases). Trimming cost V 6 bases and J 0 bases, with 15 bases left between them. The CDR3 spans 15 residues. In nucleotides, the CDR3 is TGTGCCAGCAGGCTCGAGACTAGTCCCTCCTACGAGCAGTACTTC. It codes for CASRLETSPSYEQYF.

This clonotype was seen at least ten times. This chain joins TRBV24-1 and TRBJ2-5; D call uncertain. Germline V CDR1 and CDR2: KGHDR, SFDVKD. V lost 4 bases and J 1 base, leaving 6 bases between the germline ends. This CDR3 is built from 13 residues. CDR3 sequence (DNA): TGTGCCACCAGTGAGACGGTCCAAGAGACCCAGTACTTC. Encoded protein: CATSETVQETQYF.

The gene calls are TRBV7-9 and TRBJ2-5; possible D gene TRBD1, 6 bases. The germline V gene has CDR1 SEHNR and CDR2 FQNEAQ (reference sequence). The CDR3 runs 15 residues. The ends were cut back, 3 bases at V and 5 bases at J, with 16 bases in the middle. The CDR3 DNA sequence: TGTGCCAGCAGCTTTCCGGGACAACCGACGGAGACCCAGTACTTC. Translating it yields CASSFPGQPTETQYF.

This clonotype was picked up many times. This sequence joins TRBV5-1 and TRBJ2-6; D not certain. The germline V gene encodes CDR1 SGHRS and CDR2 YFSETQ. Trimming removed 5 bases from V and 4 bases from J, with 13 bases in between. This CDR3 is 15 amino acids long. The CDR3 sequence: CASSSGEPGANVLTF. The CDR3 DNA reads TGCGCCAGCAGTTCAGGAGAACCCGGGGCCAACGTCCTGACTTTC.

Ten or more counts support this clonotype. This CDR3 reads CASSDRGNNSPLHF. As DNA, the CDR3 is TGTGCCAGCAGTGACAGGGGTAACAATTCACCCCTCCACTTT. The rearrangement uses TRBV6-1 and TRBJ1-6, with D possibly matching TRBD1 (6 bases). In germline, CDR1 is MNHNS, CDR2 SASEGT. The length of the CDR3 is 14 residues. Between the trimmed V and J ends, which lost 3 bases and 7 bases, there was a span of 10 bases.

This clonotype showed up many times. V usage is TRBV7-2 and J usage is TRBJ2-5, with TRBD2 matching over 8 bases. Germline V gene data show CDR1 as SGHTA and CDR2 as FQGNSA. J was trimmed by 5 bases and V by 5 bases; bases with no gene match: 7. The CDR3 has 14 residues. CDR3 bases: TGTGCCAGCAGCAACCGAGCGGGAGCGGAGACCCAGTACTTC. Its protein product is CASSNRAGAETQYF.

A few counts support this clonotype. This may arise from a read error, as a much more abundant clone is one base away. J is TRBJ2-2 and V is TRBV6-1; 7 nucleotides match TRBD2. This CDR3 is built from 14 residues. The germline V gene encodes CDR1 MNHNS and CDR2 SASEGT. CDR3 residues: CASNNGGNTGGLFF. The CDR3 nucleotides are TGTGCCAGCAATAACGGGGGGAACACCGGGGGGCTGTTTTTT.

This clonotype was seen ten or more times. The chain uses TRBV12-3 or TRBV12-4 and TRBJ2-2; no clear D gene. The V end was cut by 1 base, the J end by 13 bases, with 7 bases between. This CDR3 region has 11 residues. CDR3 nucleotides: TGTGCCAGCAGTTTAGAGGTTGGGCTGTTTTTT. This translates into CASSLEVGLFF.

This clonotype has a count of ten or more. The rearrangement joins TRBV19 to TRBJ2-7, with D maybe TRBD2 (5 bases). This CDR3 is built from 15 residues. The ends were cut back, 3 bases at V and 0 bases at J, with 12 bases in the middle. Germline-derived CDR1 and CDR2 are LNHDA and SQIVND (reference sequence). CDR3 sequence: CASSIGSGSSYEQYF. CDR3 bases: TGTGCCAGTAGTATTGGGTCGGGGAGCTCCTACGAGCAGTACTTC.

DNA for the CDR3: TGTGCCACCAGCGCTCGGCCCTCGGAGGGAGAGACCCAGTACTTC. It encodes CATSARPSEGETQYF. The genes are TRBV15 and TRBJ2-5; D is perhaps TRBD2 (6 bases). The CDR3 spans 15 residues. Germline CDR1 is LNHNV and CDR2 is YYDKDF (reference sequence). With 5 bases removed from V and 4 bases from J, the gap between germline ends came to 17 bases. The complete variable domain, with remaining parts taken from reference TRBV15 and TRBJ2-5, reads DAMVIQNPRYQVTQFGKPVTLSCSQTLNHNVMYWYQQKSSQAPKLLFHYYDKDFNNEADTPDNFQSRRPNTSFCFLDIRSPGLGDTAMYLCATSARPSEGETQYFGPGTRLLVL.

Ten or more counts support this clonotype. The chain uses TRBV29-1 and TRBJ2-5; TRBD2 matches at 8 bases. CDR1 SQVTM and CDR2 ANQGSEA come from the germline V gene. The CDR3 length is 12 residues. The V gene end was trimmed by 7 bases and the J gene end by 3 bases; junction bases not matched to a gene: 4. The CDR3 DNA follows: TGCAGCGGGGCCGGGAGGGAAGAGACCCAGTACTTC. Amino acid sequence: CSGAGREETQYF. The full variable domain, its missing parts supplied by reference TRBV29-1 and TRBJ2-5, is SAVISQKPSRDICQRGTSLTIQCQVDSQVTMMFWYRQQPGQSLTLIATANQGSEATYESGFVIDKFPISRPNLTFSTLTVSNMSPEDSSIYLCSGAGREETQYFGPGTRLLVL.

This clonotype was seen a few times. V usage is TRBV6-1 and J usage is TRBJ1-5, with 8 bases identical to TRBD1. The ends lost 7 bases at V and 2 bases at J; junction bases unmatched: 10. The CDR3 is 16 amino acids. Germline CDR1 MNHNS, CDR2 SASEGT. The CDR3 DNA reads TGTGCCAGCACCCGGACAGGGATAACCCGCAATCAGCCCCAGCATTTT. Encoded protein: CASTRTGITRNQPQHF.

This clonotype has at least ten counts. The V gene is TRBV6-1, the J gene TRBJ2-7; TRBD1 agrees at 9 bases. V lost 1 base, J lost 2 bases, and 3 bases stayed unmatched. Germline CDR1 reads MNHNS; CDR2 reads SASEGT. This CDR3 region has 15 residues. This chain's CDR3 is CASSEVRDRAYEQYF. In nucleotides, the CDR3 is TGTGCCAGCAGTGAAGTCCGGGACAGGGCCTACGAGCAGTACTTC.

This clonotype was recorded many times. The chain employs TRBV7-2 and TRBJ1-1, with D tentatively TRBD1 (5 bases). Trimming removed 0 bases at V and 11 bases at J, with 13 bases between. CDR3 size: 13 residues. Germline V lookup: CDR1 SGHTA, CDR2 FQGNSA. CDR3 residues: CASSLAGPNRAFF. DNA for the CDR3: TGTGCCAGCAGCTTAGCGGGACCAAACAGGGCTTTCTTT.

This clonotype showed up many times. The CDR3 bases are TGTGCCAGCAGCTCGGCCAGCGGGAGGGTGGAGACCCAGTACTTC. Its translation: CASSSASGRVETQYF. The J gene is TRBJ2-5, the V gene TRBV11-2; 10 bases are a match to TRBD2. J was trimmed by 5 bases and V by 4 bases; bases with no gene match: 7. Germline V gene sequence: CDR1 SGHAT, CDR2 FQNNGV. The CDR3 has 15 amino acids. The variable domain in full, completed from reference TRBV11-2 and TRBJ2-5, reads EAGVAQSPRYKIIEKRQSVAFWCNPISGHATLYWYQQILGQGPKLLIQFQNNGVVDDSQLPKDRFSAERLKGVDSTLKIQPAKLEDSAVYLCASSSASGRVETQYFGPGTRLLVL.